This T cell receptor beta chain was recovered during a study of OX40 agonist ivuxolimab in advanced cancers. General study points: Individuals who were partial responders at 0.1-3.0 mg/kg had clonal expansion that ranked among the lowest. The study found that CD8+ T cells averaged more expanded clones than CD4+.

Repertoires were generated with immunoSEQ multiplex PCR, while TCRdb's copy carries only in-frame clones and drops some. The data show under 90,000 clones, 75% to 90% seen once. Details on this clone: Its antigen remains unknown.

Sampling times: baseline, cycle 4 day 1, cycle 7 day 1. Germline lookup yields CDR1 SNHLY and CDR2 FYNNEI. CDR3 size: 15 residues. Deletions cut 6 bases from V and 6 bases from J, with 20 bases between. The sequencing used CD4+ or CD8+ T cells sorted from blood, collected in a trial of the OX40 agonist ivuxolimab. This receptor was obtained from an adult with an advanced solid tumor such as melanoma, head and neck, liver or kidney cancer. V gene TRBV2 combines with J gene TRBJ1-1; D may be TRBD1 (6 bases). Here the CDR3 reads CASSRSGARDSEAFF. The CDR3 nucleotides read TGTGCCAGCAGCCGATCGGGGGCTCGAGATTCTGAAGCTTTCTTT.